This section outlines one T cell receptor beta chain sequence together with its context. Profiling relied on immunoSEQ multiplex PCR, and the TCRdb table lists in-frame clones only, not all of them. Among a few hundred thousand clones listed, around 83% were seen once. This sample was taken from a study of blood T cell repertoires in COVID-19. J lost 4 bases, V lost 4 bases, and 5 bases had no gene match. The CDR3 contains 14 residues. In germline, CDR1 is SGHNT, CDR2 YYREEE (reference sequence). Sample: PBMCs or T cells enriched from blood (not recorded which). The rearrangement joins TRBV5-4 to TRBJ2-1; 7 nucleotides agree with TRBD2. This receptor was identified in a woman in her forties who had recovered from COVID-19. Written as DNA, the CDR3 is TGTGCCAGCAGCACCCGGACTAGGTACAATGAGCAGTTCTTC. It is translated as CASSTRTRYNEQFF.